The subject of this entry is one T cell receptor beta chain. Its antigen is as yet unknown. This table comes from immunoSEQ multiplex PCR, and its TCRdb copy is limited to in-frame clones, with some not included. The repertoire holds 30,000 or so clones, with around 57% as singletons. The data were taken from a study of cytotoxic CD8 clonotypes in ibrutinib-treated CLL. Overall study context: Patients attained approximately 24 partial and 2 complete responses; at median around 70 months, around 15 remained remitted while around twelve progressed. Study conclusions and caveats: Public clonotypes were seen rarely and were contracted or stable on treatment.

Trimming stripped 0 bases from V and 1 base from J, with 12 bases between. Germline V CDR1 and CDR2: SEHNR, FQNEAQ (reference sequence). The CDR3 totals 16 residues. This chain uses TRBV7-9 with TRBJ1-1, with TRBD1 as a possible D gene (5 bases). The clonotype comes from a human donor with chronic lymphocytic leukemia. The specimen was PBMCs, collected before ibrutinib treatment. CDR3 loop: CASSLAPAGPNTEAFF. CDR3 bases: TGTGCCAGCAGCTTAGCGCCGGCAGGGCCGAACACTGAAGCTTTCTTT.